The rows below give T cell receptor beta chains drawn from one sample of a study of blood T cell repertoires in COVID-19. Using immunoSEQ multiplex PCR, the repertoire was profiled, and TCRdb retains in-frame clones only, with some absent. The sample lists roughly 250,000 clones; about nine tenths were seen once. The sequenced sample consisted of peripheral blood. The receptors derive from a woman aged 30 to 39 with COVID-19, enrolled during active disease. The CDR3 runs from the conserved cysteine through the conserved F or W. The order of the fields is clone size, D gene, V gene, J gene, CDR3 length, CDR3 protein, CDR3 DNA. D genes are given only for firm matches. Some rows have no size entry. The others give once, few or many, or a class for an expanded clone.

clone_size: .; d_call: TRBD1; v_call: TRBV10-3; j_call: TRBJ1-1; cdr3_length: 16; cdr3_aa: CAISGDSQKEKTEAFF; cdr3_nt: TGTGCCATCAGTGGGGACAGCCAAAAGGAGAAAACTGAAGCTTTCTTT
clone_size: .; d_call: .; v_call: TRBV6-5; j_call: TRBJ1-2; cdr3_length: 13; cdr3_aa: CASPGTSAGGYTF; cdr3_nt: TGTGCCAGCCCCGGGACATCGGCAGGGGGCTACACCTTC
clone_size: .; d_call: TRBD1; v_call: TRBV9; j_call: TRBJ1-2; cdr3_length: 15; cdr3_aa: CASSSRDRGDYGYTF; cdr3_nt: TGTGCCAGCAGCTCCCGGGACAGGGGCGACTATGGCTACACCTTC
clone_size: .; d_call: TRBD2; v_call: TRBV9; j_call: TRBJ2-5; cdr3_length: 17; cdr3_aa: CASSVAGGGRSPETQYF; cdr3_nt: TGTGCCAGCAGCGTAGCTGGCGGGGGGCGTTCCCCAGAGACCCAGTACTTC
clone_size: .; d_call: .; v_call: TRBV3-1/TRBV3-2; j_call: TRBJ1-6; cdr3_length: 14; cdr3_aa: CASSLLEHGSPLHF; cdr3_nt: TGTGCCAGCAGCCTCCTCGAGCACGGTTCACCCCTCCACTTT
clone_size: once; d_call: .; v_call: TRBV7-9; j_call: TRBJ2-5; cdr3_length: 13; cdr3_aa: CASSPPARETQYF; cdr3_nt: TGTGCCAGCAGCCCCCCCGCGAGGGAGACCCAGTACTTC
clone_size: .; d_call: .; v_call: TRBV28; j_call: TRBJ2-6; cdr3_length: 12; cdr3_aa: CASSTRRNVLTF; cdr3_nt: TGTGCCAGCAGTACCCGCAGGAACGTCCTGACTTTC
clone_size: .; d_call: .; v_call: TRBV2; j_call: TRBJ2-3; cdr3_length: 15; cdr3_aa: CASSEAGTSTDTQYF; cdr3_nt: TGTGCCAGCAGTGAAGCGGGGACTAGCACAGATACGCAGTATTTT
clone_size: .; d_call: TRBD1; v_call: TRBV19; j_call: TRBJ2-4; cdr3_length: 15; cdr3_aa: CASSTTGFPKNIQYF; cdr3_nt: TGTGCCAGTAGTACGACAGGGTTTCCCAAAAACATTCAGTACTTC
clone_size: .; d_call: TRBD2; v_call: TRBV29-1; j_call: TRBJ2-1; cdr3_length: 15; cdr3_aa: CSVGPRGGAHNEQFF; cdr3_nt: TGCAGCGTTGGACCCCGCGGGGGGGCTCACAATGAGCAGTTCTTC
clone_size: .; d_call: .; v_call: TRBV21-1; j_call: TRBJ2-1; cdr3_length: 14; cdr3_aa: CASSKVGPVGEQFF; cdr3_nt: TGTGCCAGCAGCAAAGTTGGGCCCGTCGGTGAGCAGTTCTTC
clone_size: .; d_call: .; v_call: TRBV19; j_call: TRBJ2-7; cdr3_length: 13; cdr3_aa: CASSWGSSYEQYF; cdr3_nt: TGTGCCAGTAGTTGGGGCAGCTCCTACGAGCAGTACTTC
clone_size: .; d_call: .; v_call: TRBV28; j_call: TRBJ1-2; cdr3_length: 14; cdr3_aa: CASSLSGGNYGYTF; cdr3_nt: TGTGCCAGCAGTTTATCGGGGGGGAACTATGGCTACACCTTC
clone_size: .; d_call: .; v_call: TRBV6-4; j_call: TRBJ1-1; cdr3_length: 15; cdr3_aa: CASSGRGKMNTEAFF; cdr3_nt: TGTGCCAGCAGTGGTAGGGGGAAGATGAACACTGAAGCTTTCTTT
clone_size: .; d_call: TRBD2; v_call: TRBV6-4; j_call: TRBJ2-1; cdr3_length: 16; cdr3_aa: CASSRLAGSSYNEQFF; cdr3_nt: TGTGCCAGCAGTCGACTAGCGGGGAGCTCCTACAATGAGCAGTTCTTC
clone_size: once; d_call: .; v_call: TRBV6-5; j_call: TRBJ1-1; cdr3_length: 15; cdr3_aa: CASRTIGLGGTEAFF; cdr3_nt: TGTGCCAGCAGGACGATTGGACTGGGGGGCACTGAAGCTTTCTTT
clone_size: .; d_call: TRBD1; v_call: TRBV28; j_call: TRBJ1-1; cdr3_length: 15; cdr3_aa: CASSSPTGMNTEAFF; cdr3_nt: TGTGCCAGCAGTTCCCCGACAGGGATGAACACTGAAGCTTTCTTT
clone_size: .; d_call: .; v_call: TRBV6-5; j_call: TRBJ2-7; cdr3_length: 16; cdr3_aa: CASSYSRGQSSYEQYF; cdr3_nt: TGTGCCAGCAGTTACTCGAGAGGGCAGAGCTCCTACGAGCAGTACTTC